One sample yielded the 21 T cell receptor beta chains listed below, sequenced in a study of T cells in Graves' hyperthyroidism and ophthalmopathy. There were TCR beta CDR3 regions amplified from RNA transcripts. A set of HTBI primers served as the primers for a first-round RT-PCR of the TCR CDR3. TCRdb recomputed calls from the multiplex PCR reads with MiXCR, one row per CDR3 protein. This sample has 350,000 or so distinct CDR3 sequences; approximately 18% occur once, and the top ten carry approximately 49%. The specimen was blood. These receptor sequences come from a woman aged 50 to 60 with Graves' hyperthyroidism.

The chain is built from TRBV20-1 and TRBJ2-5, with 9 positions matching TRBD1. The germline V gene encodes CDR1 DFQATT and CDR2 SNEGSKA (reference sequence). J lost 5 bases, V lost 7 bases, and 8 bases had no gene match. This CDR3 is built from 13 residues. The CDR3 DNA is TGCAGTGTCCGGGACAGGGTGAGGGAGACCCAGTACTTC. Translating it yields CSVRDRVRETQYF.

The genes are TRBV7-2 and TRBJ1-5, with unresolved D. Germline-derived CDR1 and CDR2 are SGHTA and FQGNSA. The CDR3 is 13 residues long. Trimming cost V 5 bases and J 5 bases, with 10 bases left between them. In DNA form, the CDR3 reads TGTGCCAGCAGCCTAATGTGGGATCAGCCCCAGCATTTT. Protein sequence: CASSLMWDQPQHF.

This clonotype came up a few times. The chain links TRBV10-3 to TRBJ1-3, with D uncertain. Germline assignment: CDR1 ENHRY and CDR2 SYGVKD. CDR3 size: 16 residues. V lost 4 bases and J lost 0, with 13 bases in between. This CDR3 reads CAISGTAGYSGNTIYF. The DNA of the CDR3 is TGTGCCATCAGTGGGACTGCCGGATACTCTGGAAACACCATATATTTT.

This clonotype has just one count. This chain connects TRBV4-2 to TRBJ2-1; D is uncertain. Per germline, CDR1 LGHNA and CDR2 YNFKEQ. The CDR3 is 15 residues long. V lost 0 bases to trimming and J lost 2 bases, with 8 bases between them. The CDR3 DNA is TGTGCCAGCAGCCAAGATAAGGAGCCCTACAATGAGCAGTTCTTC. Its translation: CASSQDKEPYNEQFF.

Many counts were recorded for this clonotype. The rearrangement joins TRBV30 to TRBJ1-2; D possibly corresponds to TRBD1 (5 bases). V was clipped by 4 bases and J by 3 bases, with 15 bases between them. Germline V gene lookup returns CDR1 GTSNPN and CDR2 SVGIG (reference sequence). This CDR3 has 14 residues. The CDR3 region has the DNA TGTGCCTGGATAAGGGGAACGGGCGACTATGGCTACACCTTC. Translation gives CAWIRGTGDYGYTF.

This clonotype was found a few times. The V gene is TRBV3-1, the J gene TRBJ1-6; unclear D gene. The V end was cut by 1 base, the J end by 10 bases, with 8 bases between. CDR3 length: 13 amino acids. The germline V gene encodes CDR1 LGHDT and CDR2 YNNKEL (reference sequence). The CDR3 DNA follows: TGTGCCAGCAGCCAAGGAGAGGAATCACCCCTCCACTTT. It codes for CASSQGEESPLHF.

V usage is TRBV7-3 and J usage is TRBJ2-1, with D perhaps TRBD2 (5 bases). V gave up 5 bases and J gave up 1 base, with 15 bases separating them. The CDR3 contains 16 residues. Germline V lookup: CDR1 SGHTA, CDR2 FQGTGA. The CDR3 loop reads CASSEGPSGSYNEQFF. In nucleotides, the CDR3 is TGTGCCAGCAGCGAGGGTCCCTCGGGGTCCTACAATGAGCAGTTCTTC.

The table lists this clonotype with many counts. CDR3 coding DNA: TGTGCCAGCAGTCAACTCGGGGGTACTCAGCCCCAGCATTTT. Residues: CASSQLGGTQPQHF. The chain carries TRBV27 and TRBJ1-5; maybe TRBD1 (5 bases). Looked up from germline, CDR1 is MNHEY and CDR2 is SMNVEV (reference sequence). The ends were cut back, 5 bases at V and 6 bases at J, with 14 bases in the middle. The CDR3 length is 14 residues.

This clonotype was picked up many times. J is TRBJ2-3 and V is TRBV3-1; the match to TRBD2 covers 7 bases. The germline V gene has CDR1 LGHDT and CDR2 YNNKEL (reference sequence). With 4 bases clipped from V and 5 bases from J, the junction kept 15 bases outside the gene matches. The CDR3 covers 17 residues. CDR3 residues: CASSLGSGALTLDTQYF. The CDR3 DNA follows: TGTGCCAGCAGCCTTGGGAGCGGGGCACTCACCCTAGATACGCAGTATTTT.

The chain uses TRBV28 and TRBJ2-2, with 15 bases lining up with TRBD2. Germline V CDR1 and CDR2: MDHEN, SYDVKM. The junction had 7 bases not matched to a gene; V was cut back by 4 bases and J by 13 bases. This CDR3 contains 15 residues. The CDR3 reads CASSSQGLAGGRLFF. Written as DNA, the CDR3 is TGTGCCAGCAGTTCCCAGGGACTAGCGGGAGGAAGGCTGTTTTTT. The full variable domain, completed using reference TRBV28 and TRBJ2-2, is DVKVTQSSRYLVKRTGEKVFLECVQDMDHENMFWYRQDPGLGLRLIYFSYDVKMKEKGDIPEGYSVSREKKERFSLILESASTNQTSMYLCASSSQGLAGGRLFFGEGSRLTVL.

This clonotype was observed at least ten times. The CDR3 nucleotides are TGTGCCAGCAGTTTACCGGGACGGCACCCGTACTTC. It is translated as CASSLPGRHPYF. The chain has TRBV28 and TRBJ2-5, with D perhaps assigned TRBD1 or TRBD2 (5 bases each). The CDR3 runs to 12 residues. The V and J ends lost 2 bases and 13 bases respectively, with 14 bases between them. CDR1 MDHEN and CDR2 SYDVKM come from the germline V gene.

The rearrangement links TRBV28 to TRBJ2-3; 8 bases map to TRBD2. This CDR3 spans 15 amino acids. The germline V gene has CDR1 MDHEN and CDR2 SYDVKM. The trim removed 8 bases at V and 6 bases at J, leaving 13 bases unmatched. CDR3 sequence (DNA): TGTGCCAGCCTTCCCTGGGCGGGAGGACCTGATACGCAGTATTTT. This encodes CASLPWAGGPDTQYF. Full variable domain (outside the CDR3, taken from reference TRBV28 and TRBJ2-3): DVKVTQSSRYLVKRTGEKVFLECVQDMDHENMFWYRQDPGLGLRLIYFSYDVKMKEKGDIPEGYSVSREKKERFSLILESASTNQTSMYLCASLPWAGGPDTQYFGPGTRLTVL.

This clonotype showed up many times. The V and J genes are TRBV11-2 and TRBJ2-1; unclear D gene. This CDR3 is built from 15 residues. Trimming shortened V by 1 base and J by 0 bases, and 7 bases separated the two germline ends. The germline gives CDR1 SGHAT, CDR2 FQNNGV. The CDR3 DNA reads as TGTGCCAGCAGCTTAGGGGTGGGCTCCTACAATGAGCAGTTCTTC. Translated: CASSLGVGSYNEQFF.

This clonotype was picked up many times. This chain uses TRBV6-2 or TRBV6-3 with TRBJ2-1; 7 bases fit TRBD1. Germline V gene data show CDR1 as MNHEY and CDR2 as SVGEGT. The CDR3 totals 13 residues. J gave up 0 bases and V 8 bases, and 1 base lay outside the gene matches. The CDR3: CASGDSSYNEQFF. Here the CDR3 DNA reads TGTGCCAGCGGGGACAGCTCCTACAATGAGCAGTTCTTC.

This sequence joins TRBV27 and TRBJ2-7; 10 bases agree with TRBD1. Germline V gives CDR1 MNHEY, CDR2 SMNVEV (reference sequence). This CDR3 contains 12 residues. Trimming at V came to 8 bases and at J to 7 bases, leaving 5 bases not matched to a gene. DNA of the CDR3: TGTGCCAGCGGGGACAGGGGATGGGAGCAGTACTTC. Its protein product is CASGDRGWEQYF.

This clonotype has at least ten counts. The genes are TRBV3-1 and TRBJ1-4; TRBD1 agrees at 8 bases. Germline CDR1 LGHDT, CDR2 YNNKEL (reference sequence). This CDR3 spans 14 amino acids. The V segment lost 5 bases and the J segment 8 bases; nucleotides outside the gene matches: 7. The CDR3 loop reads CASSAGTGGEKLFF. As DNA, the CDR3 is TGTGCCAGCAGCGCCGGGACAGGTGGGGAAAAACTGTTTTTT.

The CDR3 region is CATSSPSGRARTDTQYF. Here the CDR3 DNA reads TGTGCCACCAGCAGCCCCTCTGGGAGGGCCAGGACAGATACGCAGTATTTT. This sequence joins TRBV15 and TRBJ2-3, with 7 nucleotides matching TRBD2. Germline V gene sequence: CDR1 LNHNV, CDR2 YYDKDF (reference sequence). The CDR3 is made up of 17 amino acids. V shed 3 bases and J 3 bases; nucleotides not matched to a gene: 12.

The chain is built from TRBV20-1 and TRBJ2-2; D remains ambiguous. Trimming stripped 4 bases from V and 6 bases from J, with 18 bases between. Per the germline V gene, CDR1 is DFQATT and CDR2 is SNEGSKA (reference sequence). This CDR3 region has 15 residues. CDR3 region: CSAIGPKTGAGELFF. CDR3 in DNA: TGCAGTGCTATCGGGCCAAAAACGGGCGCCGGGGAGCTGTTTTTT.

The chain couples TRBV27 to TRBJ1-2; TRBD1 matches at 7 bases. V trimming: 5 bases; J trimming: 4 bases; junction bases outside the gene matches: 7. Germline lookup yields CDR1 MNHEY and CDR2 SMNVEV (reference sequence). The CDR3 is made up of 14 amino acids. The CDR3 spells CASSEDRSGYGYTF. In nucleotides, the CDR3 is TGTGCCAGCAGTGAGGACAGGTCCGGCTATGGCTACACCTTC.

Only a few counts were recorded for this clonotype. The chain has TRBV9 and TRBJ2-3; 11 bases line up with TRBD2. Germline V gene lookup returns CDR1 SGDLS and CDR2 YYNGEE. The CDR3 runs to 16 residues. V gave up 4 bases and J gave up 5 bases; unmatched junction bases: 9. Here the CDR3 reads CASSPRSGGVLDTQYF. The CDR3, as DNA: TGTGCCAGCAGCCCTCGTAGCGGGGGGGTTCTAGATACGCAGTATTTT. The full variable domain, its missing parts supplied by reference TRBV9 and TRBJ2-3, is DSGVTQTPKHLITATGQRVTLRCSPRSGDLSVYWYQQSLDQGLQFLIQYYNGEERAKGNILERFSAQQFPDLHSELNLSSLELGDSALYFCASSPRSGGVLDTQYFGPGTRLTVL.

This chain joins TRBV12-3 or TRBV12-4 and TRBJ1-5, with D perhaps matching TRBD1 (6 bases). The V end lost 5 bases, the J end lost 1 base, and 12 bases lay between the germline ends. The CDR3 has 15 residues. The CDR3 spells CASSGRGYSNQPQHF. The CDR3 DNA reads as TGTGCCAGCAGTGGGAGGGGGTACAGCAATCAGCCCCAGCATTTT.